Following are 7 T cell receptor beta chains from one sample sequenced in a study of molecular identifiers for immune sequencing clone quantification. TCRdb processed the PCR reads anew with MiXCR; each CDR3 protein has one entry. Here the sample spans roughly 100,000 distinct CDR3 sequences, around 37% being singletons. Sequencing input: naive CD8+ T cells from blood, with Jurkat cell RNA spiked in. Noted subset: FACS-sorted CD8+CD4-CCR7+CD45RA+ naive T cells. The receptors originated from a human donor in good health. Some libraries in this study had Jurkat cell RNA spiked in.

With respect to this clonotype: This clone may be a read error of a much larger clone one base away. V gene TRBV2 combines with J gene TRBJ2-1; TRBD1 or TRBD2 may be the D gene (5 bases each). In germline, CDR1 is SNHLY, CDR2 FYNNEI. The CDR3 spans 13 residues. V was clipped by 10 bases and J by 0 bases, with 10 bases between them. CDR3 bases: TGTGCCACCGGGGCAGCCTCCTACAATGAGCAGTTCTTC. It is translated as CATGAASYNEQFF.

This clonotype was recorded once. This sequence joins TRBV6-2 or TRBV6-3 and TRBJ2-2, with D possibly TRBD1 on 6 matching bases. Trimming pared 5 bases from V and 4 bases from J, leaving 11 bases between. The CDR3 length is 14 residues. Per germline, CDR1 MNHEY and CDR2 SVGEGT. The CDR3 sequence: CASSDGQTTGELFF. The CDR3 nucleotides are TGTGCCAGCAGTGATGGACAGACCACCGGGGAGCTGTTTTTT.

This clonotype has just a few counts. The rearrangement uses TRBV7-7 and TRBJ2-2; D ambiguous. The CDR3 consists of 14 residues. Germline CDR1 is SSHAT and CDR2 is FNYEAQ (reference sequence). The V end was cut by 5 bases, the J end by 6 bases, with 13 bases between. The CDR3 loop reads CASSPSSNAGELFF. CDR3 nucleotide sequence: TGTGCCAGCAGCCCCAGCTCTAACGCCGGGGAGCTGTTTTTT.

This clonotype was recorded a few times. J is TRBJ2-1 and V is TRBV6-2 or TRBV6-3; 7 bases fit TRBD2. The germline gives CDR1 MNHEY, CDR2 SVGEGT. The V and J ends lost 3 bases and 8 bases, in that order; junction bases with no gene match: 10. This CDR3 is built from 15 residues. The CDR3 sequence is CASSYSWGRGDEQFF. Here the CDR3 DNA reads TGTGCCAGCAGTTATAGCTGGGGACGGGGGGATGAGCAGTTCTTC.

This clonotype was seen many times. The chain uses TRBV28 and TRBJ2-4; 7 bases are a match to TRBD2. The ends lost 5 bases at V and 1 base at J; junction bases unmatched: 11. In germline, CDR1 is MDHEN, CDR2 SYDVKM. CDR3 length equals 17 residues. The CDR3: CASSPPPGRTAKNIQYF. DNA of the CDR3: TGTGCCAGCAGTCCACCTCCCGGGAGGACCGCCAAAAACATTCAGTACTTC.

Points on this clonotype: A much larger clone lies a single base off, so this may be a read error. The rearrangement uses TRBV9 and TRBJ1-1; D unresolved. The CDR3 length is 14 residues. Germline CDR1 and CDR2: SGDLS and YYNGEE. The CDR3 loop is CASSVAPKGTEAIF. The CDR3 bases are TGTGCCAGCAGCGTAGCTCCGAAGGGCACTGAAGCTATCTTT. The full variable domain, completed using reference TRBV9 and TRBJ1-1, is DSGVTQTPKHLITATGQRVTLRCSPRSGDLSVYWYQQSLDQGLQFLIQYYNGEERAKGNILERFSAQQFPDLHSELNLSSLELGDSALYFCASSVAPKGTEAIFGQGTRLTVV.

On this clonotype itself: This sequence may be a read error, since a much larger clone differs from it by one base. The chain uses TRBV4-1 and TRBJ2-1; D gene unclear. V was pared by 2 bases and J by 10 bases, with 12 bases between. Germline CDR1 and CDR2: MGHRA and YSYEKL. CDR3 length equals 13 residues. CDR3: CASSQKESKEQFF. The CDR3 DNA sequence: TGCGCCAGCAGCCAAAAGGAATCCAAAGAGCAGTTCTTC.